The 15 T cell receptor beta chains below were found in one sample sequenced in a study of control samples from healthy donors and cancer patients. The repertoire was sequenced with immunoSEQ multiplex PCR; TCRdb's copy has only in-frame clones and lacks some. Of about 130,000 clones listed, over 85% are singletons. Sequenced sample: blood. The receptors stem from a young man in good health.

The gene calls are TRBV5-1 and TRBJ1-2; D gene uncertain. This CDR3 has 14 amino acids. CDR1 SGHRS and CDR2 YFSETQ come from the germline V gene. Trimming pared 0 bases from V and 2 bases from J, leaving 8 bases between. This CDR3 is CASSLVDANYGYTF. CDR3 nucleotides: TGCGCCAGCAGCTTGGTTGATGCAAACTATGGCTACACCTTC.

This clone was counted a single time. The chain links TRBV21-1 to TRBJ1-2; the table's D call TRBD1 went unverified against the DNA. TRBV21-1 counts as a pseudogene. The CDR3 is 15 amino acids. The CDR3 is CASSKAFGAGDGYTF. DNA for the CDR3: TGTGCCAGCAGCAAAGCGTTTGGGGCAGGGGATGGCTACACCTTC.

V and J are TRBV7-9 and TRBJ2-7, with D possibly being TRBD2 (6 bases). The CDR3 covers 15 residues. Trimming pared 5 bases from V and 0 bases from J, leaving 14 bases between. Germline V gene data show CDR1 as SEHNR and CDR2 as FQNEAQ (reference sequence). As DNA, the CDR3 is TGTGCCAGCAGCCGCACCTCGGGACTCTCCTACGAGCAGTACTTC. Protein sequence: CASSRTSGLSYEQYF.

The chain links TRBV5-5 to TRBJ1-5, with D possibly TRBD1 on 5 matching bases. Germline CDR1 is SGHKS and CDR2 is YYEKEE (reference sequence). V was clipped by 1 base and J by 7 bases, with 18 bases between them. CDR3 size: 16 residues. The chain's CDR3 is CASSLSAFGGRQPQHF. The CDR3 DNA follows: TGTGCCAGCAGCTTGTCGGCATTTGGGGGTCGGCAGCCCCAGCATTTT.

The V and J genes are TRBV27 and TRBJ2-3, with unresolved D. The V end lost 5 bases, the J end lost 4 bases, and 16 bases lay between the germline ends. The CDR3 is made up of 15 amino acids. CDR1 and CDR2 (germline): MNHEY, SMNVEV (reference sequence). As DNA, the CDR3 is TGTGCCAGCAGTCTAACCCCACGATCCGCAGATACGCAGTATTTT. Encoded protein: CASSLTPRSADTQYF.

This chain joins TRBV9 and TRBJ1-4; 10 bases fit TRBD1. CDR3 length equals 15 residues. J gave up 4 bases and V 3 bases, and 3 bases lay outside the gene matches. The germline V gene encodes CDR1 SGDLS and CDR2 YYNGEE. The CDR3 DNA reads TGTGCCAGCAGCGGGGGACAGGGGCATAATGAAAAACTGTTTTTT. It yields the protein CASSGGQGHNEKLFF.

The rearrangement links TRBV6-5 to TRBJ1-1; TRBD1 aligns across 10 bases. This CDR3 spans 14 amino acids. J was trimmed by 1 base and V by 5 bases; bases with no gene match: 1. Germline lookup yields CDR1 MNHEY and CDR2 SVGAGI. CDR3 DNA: TGTGCCAGCAGTCGACAGGGGGCGAACACTGAAGCTTTCTTT. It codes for CASSRQGANTEAFF.

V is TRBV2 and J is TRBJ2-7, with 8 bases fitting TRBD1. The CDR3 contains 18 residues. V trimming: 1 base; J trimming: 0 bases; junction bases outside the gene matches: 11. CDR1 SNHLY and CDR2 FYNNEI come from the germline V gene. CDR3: CASSEGRGLDRASYEQYF. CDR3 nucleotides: TGTGCCAGCAGTGAAGGGCGGGGTTTGGACAGGGCCTCCTACGAGCAGTACTTC. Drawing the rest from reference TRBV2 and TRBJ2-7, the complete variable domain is EPEVTQTPSHQVTQMGQEVILRCVPISNHLYFYWYRQILGQKVEFLVSFYNNEISEKSEIFDDQFSVERPDGSNFTLKIRSTKLEDSAMYFCASSEGRGLDRASYEQYFGPGTRLTVT.

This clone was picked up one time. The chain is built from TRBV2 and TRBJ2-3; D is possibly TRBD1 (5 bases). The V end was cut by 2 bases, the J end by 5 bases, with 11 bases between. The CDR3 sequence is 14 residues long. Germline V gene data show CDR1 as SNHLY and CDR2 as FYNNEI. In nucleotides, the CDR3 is TGTGCCAGCAGTGAACAGGGCGGAAAAGATACGCAGTATTTT. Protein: CASSEQGGKDTQYF. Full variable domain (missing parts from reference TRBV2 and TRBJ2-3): EPEVTQTPSHQVTQMGQEVILRCVPISNHLYFYWYRQILGQKVEFLVSFYNNEISEKSEIFDDQFSVERPDGSNFTLKIRSTKLEDSAMYFCASSEQGGKDTQYFGPGTRLTVL.

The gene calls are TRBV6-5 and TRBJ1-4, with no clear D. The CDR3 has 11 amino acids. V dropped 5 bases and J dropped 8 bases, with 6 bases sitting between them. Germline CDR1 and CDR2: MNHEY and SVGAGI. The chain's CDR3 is CASSLREKLFF. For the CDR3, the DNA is TGTGCCAGCAGTCTAAGGGAAAAACTGTTTTTT.

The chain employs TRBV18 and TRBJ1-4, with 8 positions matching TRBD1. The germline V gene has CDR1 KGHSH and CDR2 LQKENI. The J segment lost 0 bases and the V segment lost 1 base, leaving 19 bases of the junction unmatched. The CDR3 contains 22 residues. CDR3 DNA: TGTGCCAGCTCACCACTCCACGTCCGGCCGGACAGGGTTGGAGCAACTAATGAAAAACTGTTTTTT. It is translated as CASSPLHVRPDRVGATNEKLFF.

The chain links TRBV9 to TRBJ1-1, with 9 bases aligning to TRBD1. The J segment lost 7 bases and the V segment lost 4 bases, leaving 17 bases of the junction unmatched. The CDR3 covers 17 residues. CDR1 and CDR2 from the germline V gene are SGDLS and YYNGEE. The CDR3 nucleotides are TGTGCCAGCAGCCCCTCGGGGACAGGGAGGTTACAGGGTGAAGCTTTCTTT. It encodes CASSPSGTGRLQGEAFF. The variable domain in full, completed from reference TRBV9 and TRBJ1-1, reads DSGVTQTPKHLITATGQRVTLRCSPRSGDLSVYWYQQSLDQGLQFLIQYYNGEERAKGNILERFSAQQFPDLHSELNLSSLELGDSALYFCASSPSGTGRLQGEAFFGQGTRLTVV.

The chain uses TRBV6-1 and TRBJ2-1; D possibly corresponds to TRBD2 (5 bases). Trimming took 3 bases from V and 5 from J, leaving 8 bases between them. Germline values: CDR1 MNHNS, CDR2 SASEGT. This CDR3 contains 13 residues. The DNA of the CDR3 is TGTGCCAGCAGTGAGCGGGCCAACAATGAGCAGTTCTTC. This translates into CASSERANNEQFF.

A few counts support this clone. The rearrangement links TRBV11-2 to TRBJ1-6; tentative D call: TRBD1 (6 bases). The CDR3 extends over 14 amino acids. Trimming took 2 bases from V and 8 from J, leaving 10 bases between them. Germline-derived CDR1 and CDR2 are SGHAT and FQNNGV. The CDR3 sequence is CASSLLRGDSPLHF. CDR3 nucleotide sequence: TGTGCCAGCAGCTTACTCAGGGGTGATTCACCCCTCCACTTT.

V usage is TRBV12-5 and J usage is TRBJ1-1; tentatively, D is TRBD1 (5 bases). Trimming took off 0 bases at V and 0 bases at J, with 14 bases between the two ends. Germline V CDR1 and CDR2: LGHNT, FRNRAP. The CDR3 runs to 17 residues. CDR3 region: CASGLVLGRIMNTEAFF. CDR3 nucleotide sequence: TGTGCTAGTGGTTTGGTTTTGGGACGGATCATGAACACTGAAGCTTTCTTT.